This TCR beta chain was identified in a study of OX40 agonist ivuxolimab in advanced cancers. In the study overall: Ivuxolimab, which targeted the costimulatory receptor OX40 (CD134), was an agonistic, fully human IgG2 monoclonal antibody. Intravenous ivuxolimab was administered to patients every 2 weeks at six dose levels: 0.01, 0.1, 0.3, 1.5, 3 and 10 mg/kg. Among the roughly 50 dose-escalation patients, around 20 had hepatocellular carcinoma, 15 melanoma, 9 renal cell carcinoma and 9 head and neck cancer. The dose-escalation cohort was about 83% male with a mean age of approximately 60 years, ranging from roughly 23 to 90. Patients were allowed to have had prior anti-PD-1, anti-PD-L1 or anti-CTLA-4 therapy, and 30% to 40% of the dose-escalation patients had previously received checkpoint inhibitors. Partial responses occurred in three dose-escalation patients: two with cutaneous melanoma and one with hepatocellular carcinoma. The purpose of peripheral TCRbeta sequencing was to test whether ivuxolimab changed TCR sequence diversity and led to clonal T-cell expansion. The monotherapy dose-escalation portion (N ≈ 57 patients) of the phase I ivuxolimab trial is reported in the paper. Broad study findings and their caveats: Antigen specificity was not determined for the clonally expanded peripheral T cells. In the 0.1-3.0 mg/kg groups, partial responders were among the patients with the lowest normalized peripheral clonal expansion, particularly in CD8+ T cells. After ivuxolimab, CD8+ T cells had more expanded clones than CD4+ T cells on average. At doses from 0.1 to 3.0 mg/kg, clonal expansion was seen in both CD4+ and CD8+ blood T cells between baseline and week 6. Low levels of normalized T-cell clonal expansion were also shown by some nonresponding patients.

The trial excluded patients who had a history of autoimmune disease or were on systemic immunosuppression. Peripheral blood for TCR sequencing was collected from all dose cohorts at baseline, on cycle 4 day 1, and on cycle 7 day 1. Samples were obtained from an open-label, multicenter, first-in-human phase I dose-escalation trial of ivuxolimab. Adults with locally advanced or metastatic melanoma, renal cell carcinoma, hepatocellular carcinoma or head and neck squamous cell carcinoma were enrolled in the trial. Before TCR sequencing, CD4+ and CD8+ T cells were separately sorted from peripheral blood. CDR1 SGDLS and CDR2 YYNGEE are derived from the germline V gene. The CDR3 holds 15 amino acids from the cysteine to the phenylalanine. The CDR3 DNA has 45 bases and is translated from base 1. A distance of 15 bases separates the germline ends of V and J, which lose 4 bases and 4 bases respectively. For sequencing of the TCRbeta CDR3 region, genomic DNA was extracted from the sorted cells. The immunoSEQ Assay was used for sequencing of TCRbeta CDR3 regions. TCRdb mirrors the immuneACCESS table, restricted to in-frame sequences. Some clones are absent from its copies; in checked studies, under half trace to an unresolved V gene, and the reason for the others is unknown. Recorded for this sample are under 85,000 clones; roughly 92% of them occurred a single time. About 6.7% of the sample rests with the top ten.

Details on this clone: Its antigen has not been determined. Per-nucleotide qualities are absent, and no much larger clonotype sits a single base away.

The sequencing here drew on CD4+ or CD8+ T cells sorted from blood, taken in a trial of the OX40 agonist ivuxolimab. This receptor was obtained from an adult with an advanced solid tumor such as melanoma, head and neck, liver or kidney cancer. The rearranged chain carries TRBV9 and TRBJ2-1; too little of a D gene remains to name it. The CDR3 has the sequence CASSLELTKYNEQFF. The DNA sequence is TGTGCCAGCAGCCTAGAACTTACAAAGTACAATGAGCAGTTCTTC.